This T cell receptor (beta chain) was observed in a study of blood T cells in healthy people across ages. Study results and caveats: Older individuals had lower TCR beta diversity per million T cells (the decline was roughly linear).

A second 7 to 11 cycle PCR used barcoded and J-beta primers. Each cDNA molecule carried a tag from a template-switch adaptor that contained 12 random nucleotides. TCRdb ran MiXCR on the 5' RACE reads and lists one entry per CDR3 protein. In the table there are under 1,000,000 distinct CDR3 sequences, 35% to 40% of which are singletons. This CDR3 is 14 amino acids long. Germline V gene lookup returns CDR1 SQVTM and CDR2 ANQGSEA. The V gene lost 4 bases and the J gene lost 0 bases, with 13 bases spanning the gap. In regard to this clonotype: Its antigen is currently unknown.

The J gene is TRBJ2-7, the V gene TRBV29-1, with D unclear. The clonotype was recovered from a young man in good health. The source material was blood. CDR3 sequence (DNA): TGCAGCGTTGGGATGTCGCTGGGCTCCTACGAGCAGTACTTC. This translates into CSVGMSLGSYEQYF.